The text below deals with one TCR beta chain. Measured with immunoSEQ multiplex PCR; TCRdb has only the in-frame clones, and not every one. The sample lists 63,000 or so clones, about 81% occurring once. Germline CDR1 is LGHNT and CDR2 is FRNRAP. Germline trimming cut 9 bases from V and 1 base from J; bases unmatched to any gene: 7. CDR3 size: 15 residues. The sample is drawn from a study of blood T cell repertoires in COVID-19. Study-level information: The origin of the acute and convalescent COVID-19 samples was the United States, Italy and Spain. The analysed material was cDNA or gDNA that came from T cells, B-cell-depleted T cells, or PBMCs.

The J gene is TRBJ2-1, the V gene TRBV12-5; 9 bases line up with TRBD1. This TCR was recovered from a human donor in a cohort sampled during active COVID-19. The sequenced material came from peripheral blood. CDR3 sequence: CASGSGQGSYNEQFF. In DNA form, the CDR3 reads TGTGCTAGCGGCTCGGGACAGGGATCCTACAATGAGCAGTTCTTC.